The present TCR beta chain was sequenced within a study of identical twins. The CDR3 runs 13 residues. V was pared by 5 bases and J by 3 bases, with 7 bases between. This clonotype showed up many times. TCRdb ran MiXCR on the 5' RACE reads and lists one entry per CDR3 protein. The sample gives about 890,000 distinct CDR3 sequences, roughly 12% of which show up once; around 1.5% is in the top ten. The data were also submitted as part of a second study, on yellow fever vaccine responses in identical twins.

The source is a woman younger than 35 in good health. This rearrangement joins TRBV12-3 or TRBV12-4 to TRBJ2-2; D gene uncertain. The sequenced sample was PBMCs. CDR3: CASSEQYTGELFF. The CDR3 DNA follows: TGTGCCAGCAGTGAACAGTACACCGGGGAGCTGTTTTTT.